A selection of T cell receptor beta chains follows, all from one sample in a study of post-analysis software for immune sequencing data. From the PCR reads, TCRdb called clonotypes with MiXCR, one entry per CDR3 protein. The data hold under 900,000 distinct CDR3 sequences, with roughly 50% observed a single time. The sequencing sample was made of blood. These receptor sequences come from a girl aged 10-17 years with multiple sclerosis. Each CDR3 is given with its conserved first and last residue. For some rows the clone size is stated as once, few or many, or as a class when expanded; others skip it.

V gene	J gene	clone size	CDR3 protein
TRBV27	TRBJ1-1	NA	CASSLSINTEAFF
TRBV5-1	TRBJ1-2	NA	CASSKGQAALNYGYTF
TRBV20-1	TRBJ1-5	NA	CSARDPGGRHQPQHF
TRBV12-3/TRBV12-4	TRBJ2-5	NA	CASSSTSGSGQETQYF
TRBV6-5	TRBJ2-7	NA	CASSYSSGASYEQYF
TRBV11-2	TRBJ2-1	NA	CASSRGPHNEQFF
TRBV7-2	TRBJ2-5	few	CASSLIRLLAPGGQETQYF
TRBV3-1	TRBJ2-3	NA	CASGAQGGTDTQYF
TRBV3-1	TRBJ2-1	NA	CASSQVSGLAGGEQFF
TRBV5-1	TRBJ2-3	NA	CASSSVGGIGTDTQYF
TRBV29-1	TRBJ2-3	NA	CSVGLQADTQYF
TRBV29-1	TRBJ2-5	NA	CSAGLGAQETQYF
TRBV18	TRBJ2-7	few	CASSRPGQQYEQYF
TRBV5-1	TRBJ2-7	NA	CASSSGLAGDYEQYF
TRBV6-6	TRBJ2-3	NA	CASSSGGQGGSTDTQYF
TRBV27	TRBJ1-1	NA	CASRLQGAGTEAFF
TRBV20-1	TRBJ2-5	few	CSASLRGGETQYF
TRBV10-3	TRBJ2-7	few	CAIRLAGGPDYEQYF
TRBV29-1	TRBJ2-3	NA	CSGGGKNTDTQYF
TRBV12-3/TRBV12-4	NA	few	CASSREGLTLYEQYF
TRBV27	NA	NA	CASRRTGARLAGETQYF
TRBV5-1	TRBJ2-4	NA	CASSLYETSGLKNIQYF
TRBV29-1	TRBJ2-5	few	CSVAWTGQETQYF
TRBV25-1	TRBJ2-7	NA	CASSEQGGSAEQYF
TRBV18	TRBJ2-4	NA	CASSPLGQRLAKNIQYF
TRBV7-2	TRBJ2-2	few	CASSLIALTGELFF
TRBV5-1	TRBJ1-1	NA	CASSLAEDSFGTEAFF
TRBV29-1	TRBJ2-7	NA	CSVETGGPSYEQYF
TRBV7-6	TRBJ2-7	NA	CASSPRGQGANYEQYF
TRBV5-1	TRBJ2-1	few	CASSLVPLAASYNEQFF
TRBV5-1	TRBJ1-1	NA	CASSQGGARNTEAFF
TRBV6-6	TRBJ2-5	NA	CASIPFGRFWCEQYF
TRBV12-3/TRBV12-4	TRBJ2-2	once	CASRERGHGERFF
TRBV30	TRBJ2-3	NA	CAWNRNVRTDTQYF
TRBV4-1	TRBJ1-1	NA	CASSPEEGVEAFF
TRBV30	TRBJ2-3	NA	CAWSVPSGLTDTQYF
TRBV27	TRBJ2-7	few	CASSLSSRVAYEQYF
TRBV2	TRBJ2-1	NA	CASKTTGGLGTYNEQFF
TRBV25-1	TRBJ2-4	once	CASREVYGQYF
TRBV20-1	TRBJ2-7	NA	CSARGTSGRMSYEQYF
TRBV5-1	TRBJ2-6	NA	CASTEAVRAPGVLTF
TRBV5-1	TRBJ1-2	NA	CASSAMGRSYGYTF
TRBV27	TRBJ2-1	NA	CATKGSSYNEQFF
TRBV30	NA	NA	CAWGSNRGSEQYF
TRBV7-9	TRBJ2-1	few	CASSRRGGPSDEQFF
TRBV20-1	TRBJ2-5	few	CSAGYGGSGSGETQYF
TRBV6-1	TRBJ1-2	NA	CATLTGLNYGYTF
TRBV29-1	TRBJ2-5	NA	CSVSQSYNEQYF
TRBV4-1	TRBJ2-5	few	CASSQPISSETQYF
TRBV12-3/TRBV12-4	TRBJ1-2	NA	CASSLGRYGYTF
TRBV29-1	TRBJ2-5	once	CSVSPAVQETQYF
TRBV12-3/TRBV12-4	TRBJ1-1	NA	CASSFNGNAPSGRMNTEAFF
TRBV29-1	TRBJ1-1	few	CSVAGQMVIEAFF
TRBV5-1	TRBJ2-4	NA	CASSDLLAGEGEQYF
TRBV5-6	TRBJ2-2	NA	CASSPLLAGVQTGELFF
TRBV7-9	TRBJ2-7	few	CASSSTGTEYEQYF
TRBV6-4	TRBJ2-5	few	CASSLAGGKGPQETQYF
TRBV11-2	TRBJ2-1	NA	CASSLRSGLAGGWLHNEQFF